This T cell receptor beta chain derives from a study of T cells after yellow fever vaccination. The CDR3 totals 15 residues. J gave up 0 bases and V 9 bases, and 8 bases lay outside the gene matches. Germline-derived CDR1 and CDR2 are LNHDA and SQIVND (reference sequence). Only a few counts were recorded for this clonotype. Its antigen is unidentified. Each CDR3 protein is one row after TCRdb ran MiXCR on the 5' RACE reads. The sample holds around 320,000 distinct CDR3 sequences, 8.7% seen once. Regarding the study as a whole: A faster peak, day 5 versus 15, was reached by the weaker secondary response.

This chain links TRBV19 with TRBJ2-1; 7 bases are a match to TRBD1. The source is a man aged 18 to 35 who received the YFV17D yellow fever vaccine. Sequencing was performed on CD4+ T cells sorted from PBMCs, taken 5 days after the yellow fever booster vaccination. The CDR3 reads CASKLPGGSYNEQFF. CDR3 nucleotides: TGTGCCAGCAAGCTCCCAGGGGGCTCCTACAATGAGCAGTTCTTC.